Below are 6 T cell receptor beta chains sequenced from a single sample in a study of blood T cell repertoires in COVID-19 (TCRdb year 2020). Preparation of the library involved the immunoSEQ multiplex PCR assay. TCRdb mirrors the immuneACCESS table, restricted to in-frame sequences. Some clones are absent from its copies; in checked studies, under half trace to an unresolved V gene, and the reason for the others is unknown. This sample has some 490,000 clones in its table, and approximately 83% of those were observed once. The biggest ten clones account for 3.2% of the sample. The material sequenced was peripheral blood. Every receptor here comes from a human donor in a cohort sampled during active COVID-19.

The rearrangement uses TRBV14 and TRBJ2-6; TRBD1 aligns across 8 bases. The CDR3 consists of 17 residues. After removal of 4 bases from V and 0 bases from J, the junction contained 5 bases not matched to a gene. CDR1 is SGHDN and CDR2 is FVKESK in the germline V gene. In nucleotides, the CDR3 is TGTGCCAGCAGCCTGAGGACAGGGCTCTCTGGGGCCAACGTCCTGACTTTC. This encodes CASSLRTGLSGANVLTF. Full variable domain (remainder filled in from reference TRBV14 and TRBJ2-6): EAGVTQFPSHSVIEKGQTVTLRCDPISGHDNLYWYRRVMGKEIKFLLHFVKESKQDESGMPNNRFLAERTGGTYSTLKVQPAELEDSGVYFCASSLRTGLSGANVLTFGAGSRLTVL.

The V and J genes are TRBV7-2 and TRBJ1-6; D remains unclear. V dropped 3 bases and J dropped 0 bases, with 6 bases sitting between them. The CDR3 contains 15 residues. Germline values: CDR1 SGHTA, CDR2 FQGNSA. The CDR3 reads CASSFQNSYNSPLHF. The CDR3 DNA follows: TGTGCCAGCAGCTTCCAGAACTCCTATAATTCACCCCTCCACTTT.

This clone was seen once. The CDR3 loop is CSVDQGYTF. CDR3 in DNA: TGCAGCGTTGATCAGGGCTACACCTTC. This chain connects TRBV29-1 to TRBJ1-2; D not resolved. Germline V CDR1 and CDR2: SQVTM, ANQGSEA. V was trimmed by 3 bases and J by 8 bases, leaving 4 bases between them. CDR3 size: 9 residues.

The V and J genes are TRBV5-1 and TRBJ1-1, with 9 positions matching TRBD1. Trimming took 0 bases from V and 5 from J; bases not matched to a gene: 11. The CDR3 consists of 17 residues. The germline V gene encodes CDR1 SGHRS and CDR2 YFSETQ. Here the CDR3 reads CASSLGLGTGSNTEAFF. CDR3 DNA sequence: TGCGCCAGCAGCTTGGGGTTGGGGACAGGGAGTAATACTGAAGCTTTCTTT. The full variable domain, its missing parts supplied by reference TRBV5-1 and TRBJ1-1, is KAGVTQTPRYLIKTRGQQVTLSCSPISGHRSVSWYQQTPGQGLQFLFEYFSETQRNKGNFPGRFSGRQFSNSRSEMNVSTLELGDSALYLCASSLGLGTGSNTEAFFGQGTRLTVV.

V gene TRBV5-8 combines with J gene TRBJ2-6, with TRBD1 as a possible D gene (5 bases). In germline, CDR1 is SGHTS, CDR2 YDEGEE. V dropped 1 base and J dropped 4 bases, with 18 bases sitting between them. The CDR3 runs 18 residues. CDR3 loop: CASSLRFQGSPGANVLTF. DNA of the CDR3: TGTGCCAGCAGCTTGAGGTTCCAGGGCTCTCCCGGGGCCAACGTCCTGACTTTC.

CDR3: CASSRSRTSVNNEQFF. CDR3 bases: TGCGCCAGCAGCCGTTCCCGGACTAGCGTCAACAATGAGCAGTTCTTC. The V gene is TRBV5-1, the J gene TRBJ2-1, with TRBD2 matching over 9 bases. Trimming at V came to 4 bases and at J to 5 bases, leaving 10 bases not matched to a gene. CDR1 and CDR2 from the germline V gene are SGHRS and YFSETQ. The length of the CDR3 is 16 residues.